Following are 10 T cell receptor beta chains from one sample sequenced in a study of early T cells in non-severe SARS-CoV-2 infection. TCRdb re-analysed the 5' RACE reads in MiXCR, keeping a single row per CDR3 protein. The sample has tens of thousands of distinct CDR3 sequences, about 9.9% seen once. The sequencing input was whole blood. The receptors were sampled from an adult who was a healthcare worker with PCR-confirmed SARS-CoV-2 infection or an uninfected control (not recorded which).

At least ten counts were recorded for this clonotype. The rearrangement links TRBV5-1 to TRBJ2-1; D gene unclear. The germline V and J ends were trimmed by 0 bases and 10 bases, with 8 bases remaining between them. The CDR3 sequence is 12 residues long. In germline, CDR1 is SGHRS, CDR2 YFSETQ. CDR3 loop: CASSLGAPEQFF. DNA for the CDR3: TGCGCCAGCAGCTTGGGGGCCCCCGAGCAGTTCTTC.

The rearrangement joins TRBV7-9 to TRBJ2-1; D may be TRBD2 (7 bases). Germline CDR1 SEHNR, CDR2 FQNEAQ (reference sequence). V lost 2 bases and J lost 2, with 10 bases in between. The CDR3 sequence is 15 residues long. The CDR3 DNA is TGTGCCAGCAGCTTAAGGGGGACTACCTACAATGAGCAGTTCTTC. Amino acid sequence: CASSLRGTTYNEQFF. The variable domain in full, with the rest retrieved from reference TRBV7-9 and TRBJ2-1, is DTGVSQNPRHKITKRGQNVTFRCDPISEHNRLYWYRQTLGQGPEFLTYFQNEAQLEKSRLLSDRFSAERPKGSFSTLEIQRTEQGDSAMYLCASSLRGTTYNEQFFGPGTRLTVL.

The V gene is TRBV29-1, the J gene TRBJ1-5; D is undetermined. Germline V gene data show CDR1 as SQVTM and CDR2 as ANQGSEA. Trimming pared 4 bases from V and 0 bases from J, leaving 16 bases between. This CDR3 spans 16 amino acids. The CDR3 loop is CSVAQDLGYSNQPQHF. The CDR3 coding sequence is TGCAGCGTTGCCCAGGATCTGGGATATAGCAATCAGCCCCAGCATTTT.

This clonotype was seen ten or more times. V gene TRBV30 combines with J gene TRBJ1-5; D is unclear. The germline gives CDR1 GTSNPN, CDR2 SVGIG (reference sequence). This CDR3 has 14 amino acids. Trimming pared 3 bases from V and 4 bases from J, leaving 13 bases between. CDR3 in amino acids: CAWSRPIGNQPQHF. CDR3 coding DNA: TGTGCCTGGAGCAGGCCAATTGGAAATCAGCCCCAGCATTTT.

J is TRBJ1-5 and V is TRBV6-2 or TRBV6-3, with D tentatively TRBD1 (6 bases). The CDR3 is 14 residues long. Trimming took 5 bases from V and 3 from J, leaving 11 bases between them. Germline-derived CDR1 and CDR2 are MNHEY and SVGEGT. The CDR3, as DNA: TGTGCCAGCAGTATAGGACAGTTCAATCAGCCCCAGCATTTT. Amino acids: CASSIGQFNQPQHF.

This clonotype was seen at least ten times. Here the CDR3 DNA reads TGTGCCAGCAGCGAATACAACGAAGCTTTCTTT. Protein: CASSEYNEAFF. The chain uses TRBV9 and TRBJ1-1; D call uncertain. This CDR3 is built from 11 residues. V was trimmed by 3 bases and J by 8 bases, leaving 8 bases between them. The germline V gene has CDR1 SGDLS and CDR2 YYNGEE.

The V and J genes are TRBV4-3 and TRBJ2-1, with D hard to call. The V end was cut by 0 bases, the J end by 5 bases, with 5 bases between. The CDR3 contains 13 residues. The V gene's germline CDR1 is LGHNA and CDR2 YSLEER. CDR3 in amino acids: CASSQDVHNEQFF. The CDR3 DNA follows: TGCGCCAGCAGCCAAGATGTCCACAATGAGCAGTTCTTC.

This clonotype came up a few times. The chain links TRBV6-5 to TRBJ2-5; TRBD2 might be the D (5 bases). CDR1 is MNHEY, CDR2 SVGAGI, per germline. The CDR3 is 14 amino acids. Trimming stripped 6 bases from V and 2 bases from J, with 13 bases between. CDR3 protein: CASSPTEAQETQYF. The CDR3 DNA follows: TGTGCCAGCAGCCCCACGGAGGCTCAAGAGACCCAGTACTTC.

CDR3 nucleotide sequence: TGTGCCAGCAGTTTACTGGGACTAGCGGGGCAGTATTTT. This translates into CASSLLGLAGQYF. This chain joins TRBV12-3 or TRBV12-4 and TRBJ2-3; 12 nucleotides match TRBD2. The CDR3 is 13 residues long. V trimming: 2 bases; J trimming: 11 bases; junction bases outside the gene matches: 2.

This clonotype was seen ten or more times. This chain uses TRBV6-2 or TRBV6-3 with TRBJ1-6; D remains unclear. V was shortened by 7 bases and J by 2 bases, with 12 bases between the two germline ends. Germline V gene data show CDR1 as MNHEY and CDR2 as SVGEGT. The CDR3 is made up of 15 amino acids. CDR3 in amino acids: CASKPGSTYNSPLHF. As DNA, the CDR3 is TGTGCCAGCAAACCCGGGAGCACCTATAATTCACCCCTCCACTTT.